This T cell receptor beta chain was sequenced in a study of CD8 T cells in Susac syndrome. A word on this clonotype: What it binds is not known.

The CDR3 extends over 14 amino acids. Trimming removed 6 bases from V and 2 bases from J, with 13 bases in between. Looked up from germline, CDR1 is LNHDA and CDR2 is SQIVND (reference sequence). When the RNA was reverse transcribed, random hexamers were used with an input of roughly 0.45 to 1 ug. One entry per CDR3 protein results from TCRdb running MiXCR on the immunoSEQ multiplex PCR reads. In the table there are fewer than 150,000 distinct CDR3 sequences, approximately 95% of which are singletons. From blood CD8+ and CD4+ T cells, TCR beta sequences were generated. Negative isolation was used for CD8+ and CD4+ T cells and FACS enrichment for TEMRA cells. Study-wide results and limits: It was acknowledged in the study that its TCR sequencing and HLA analysis involved a relatively small number of individuals.

The sample was CD8+ T cells from PBMCs. This chain joins TRBV19 and TRBJ2-5, with TRBD2 as a possible D gene (6 bases). This receptor was taken from a human donor in good health. The CDR3 DNA reads as TGTGCCAGTAGCCTTATGGGGGGTCAAGAGACCCAGTACTTC. Translated, it gives CASSLMGGQETQYF.